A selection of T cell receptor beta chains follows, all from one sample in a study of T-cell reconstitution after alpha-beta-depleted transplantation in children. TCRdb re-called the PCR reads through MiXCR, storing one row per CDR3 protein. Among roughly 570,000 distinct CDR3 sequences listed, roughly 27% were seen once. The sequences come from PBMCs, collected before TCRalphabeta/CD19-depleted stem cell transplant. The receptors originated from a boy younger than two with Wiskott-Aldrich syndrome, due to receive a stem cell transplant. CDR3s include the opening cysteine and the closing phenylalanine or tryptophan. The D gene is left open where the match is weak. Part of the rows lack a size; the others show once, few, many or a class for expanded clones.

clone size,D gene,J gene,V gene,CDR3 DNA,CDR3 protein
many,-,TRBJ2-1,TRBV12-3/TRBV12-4,TGTGCCAGCAGCCCGGGCAATGAGCAGTTCTTC,CASSPGNEQFF
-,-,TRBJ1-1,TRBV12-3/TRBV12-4,TGTGCCAGCAGTTTAGAGGGTGGTGGACGGTTGAACACTGAAGCTTTCTTT,CASSLEGGGRLNTEAFF
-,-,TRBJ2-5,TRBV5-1,TGCGCCAGCAGCCCCCTGGGGAAGGGAGAGACCCAGTACTTC,CASSPLGKGETQYF
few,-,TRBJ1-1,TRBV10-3,TGTGCCATCAGTGAGTCACAAGGGGGATTCCGACGGAACACTGAAGCTTTCTTT,CAISESQGGFRRNTEAFF
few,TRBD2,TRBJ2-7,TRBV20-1,TGCAGTGCTAGAGATTCGGCTAGCGGGAGCTACGAGCAGTACTTC,CSARDSASGSYEQYF
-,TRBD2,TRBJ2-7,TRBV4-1,TGCGCCAGCAGCTTTCGCCTCCAGGGGACTAGCGAGAACAACTACGAGCAGTACTTC,CASSFRLQGTSENNYEQYF
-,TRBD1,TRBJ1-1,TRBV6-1,TGTGCCAGCAGACAACAGGGGGCGTGGACTGAAGCTTTCTTT,CASRQQGAWTEAFF
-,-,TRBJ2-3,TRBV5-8,TGTGCCAGAGGGCCCCGACGGGATACGCAGTATTTT,CARGPRRDTQYF
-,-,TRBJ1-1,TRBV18,TGTGCCAGCTCACCATTTGCCAACACTGAAGCTTTCTTT,CASSPFANTEAFF
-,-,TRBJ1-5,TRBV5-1,TGCGCCAGCAGCTTGGTGGGACAAAATAGCAATCAGCCCCAGCATTTT,CASSLVGQNSNQPQHF
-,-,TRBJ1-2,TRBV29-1,TGCAGCGTTTCCGTGGGCCTCTATGGCTACACCTTC,CSVSVGLYGYTF
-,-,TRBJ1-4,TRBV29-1,TGCAGCGTTAGGGGGACACGGGAAAAACTGTTTTTT,CSVRGTREKLFF
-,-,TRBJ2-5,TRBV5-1,TGCGCCAGCAGCTTATCCGGGCCGTACCAAGAGACCCAGTACTTC,CASSLSGPYQETQYF
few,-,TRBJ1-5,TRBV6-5,TGTGCCAGCAGTCCCTCGGGCAGGGCCTCCAATCAGCCCCAGCATTTT,CASSPSGRASNQPQHF
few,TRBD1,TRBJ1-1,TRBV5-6,TGTGCCAGCAGCTTGGGTCCGGGACAGGGATTGAACACTGAAGCTTTCTTT,CASSLGPGQGLNTEAFF
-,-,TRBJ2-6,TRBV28,TGTGCCAGCAGTTCACAAAGGACGACTAAGCATGGGTCTGGGGCCAACGTCCTGACTTTC,CASSSQRTTKHGSGANVLTF
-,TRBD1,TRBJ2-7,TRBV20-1,TGCAGTGCTGTCCCAGACAGGGGAGGCCTCGAGCAGTACTTC,CSAVPDRGGLEQYF
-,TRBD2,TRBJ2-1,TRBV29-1,TGCAGCGTTGCCCCCGGGAGGGAGCAGTTCTTC,CSVAPGREQFF
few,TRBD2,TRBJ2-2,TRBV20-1,TGCAGTGCTAGACCCGGACTAGCGGGAGGCGGGGAGCTGTTTTTT,CSARPGLAGGGELFF
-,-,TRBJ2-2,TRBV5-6,TGTGCCAGCAGCTTTGGGCGAGCCGTCGGGGAGCTGTTTTTT,CASSFGRAVGELFF
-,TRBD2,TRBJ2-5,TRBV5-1,TGCGCCAGCAGATCTGGGACTACCGCCAACTTC,CASRSGTTANF
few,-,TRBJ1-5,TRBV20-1,TGCAGTGCTGCTCCACAGGGAAGTCAGCCCCAGCATTTT,CSAAPQGSQPQHF
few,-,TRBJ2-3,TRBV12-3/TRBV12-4,TGTGCCAGCAGGACCGACCGTGCAGATACGCAGTATTTT,CASRTDRADTQYF
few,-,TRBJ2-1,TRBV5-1,TGCGCCAGCAGCTTGGATTTGGGTGAGCAGTTCTTT,CASSLDLGEQFF
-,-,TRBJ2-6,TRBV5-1,TGCGCCAGCAGCTTGGGCCTTACTAGCTCTGGGGCCAACGTCCTGACTTTC,CASSLGLTSSGANVLTF
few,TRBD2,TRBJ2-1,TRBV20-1,TGCAGTGCTAGCTTCCACGGACTAGCGGGCAATGAGCAGTTCTTC,CSASFHGLAGNEQFF
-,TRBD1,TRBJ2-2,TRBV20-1,TGCAGTGCTAGAGTACAGGGGCCCGGGGAGCTGTTTTTT,CSARVQGPGELFF
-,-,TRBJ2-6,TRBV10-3,TGTGCCATCCGAGGCTACTCTGGGGCCAACGTCCTGACTTTC,CAIRGYSGANVLTF
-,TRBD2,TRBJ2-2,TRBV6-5,TGTGCCAGCAGGTCCGGGACTAGCGGGAGGATCGGGGAGCTGTTTTTT,CASRSGTSGRIGELFF
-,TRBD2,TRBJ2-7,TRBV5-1,TGCGCCAGCAGCTTGGTTGGGGCGGGAGACTACGAGCAGTACTTC,CASSLVGAGDYEQYF
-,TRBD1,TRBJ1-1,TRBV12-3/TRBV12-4,TGTGCCAGCAGTCGGACAGGCGGAGCTTTCTTT,CASSRTGGAFF
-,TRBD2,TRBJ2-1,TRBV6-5,TGTGCCAGCAGTTCTCGTCCCGGGACTAGCGGGAGGGCCAAGGATGAGCAGTTCTTC,CASSSRPGTSGRAKDEQFF
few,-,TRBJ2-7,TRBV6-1,TGTGCCAGCAGGTCATACAGGGACTACGAGCAGTACTTC,CASRSYRDYEQYF
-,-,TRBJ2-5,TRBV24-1,TGTGCCACCAGTGATTTGTTTGGCAGACCTCAAGAGACCCAGTACTTC,CATSDLFGRPQETQYF
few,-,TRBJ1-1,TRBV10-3,TGTGCCACGAGACAACAGGAATTGAACACTGAAGCTTTCTTT,CATRQQELNTEAFF
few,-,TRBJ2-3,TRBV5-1,TGCGCCAGCGCCCTAATGGGGGACACAGATACGCAGTATTTT,CASALMGDTDTQYF
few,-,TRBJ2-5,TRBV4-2,TGTGCCAGCAGCCAAGTCCTGGGACAAGAGACCCAGTACTTC,CASSQVLGQETQYF
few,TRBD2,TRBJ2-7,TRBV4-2,TGTGCCAGCAGCCAAGAGAAGGCGGGAGGGTTCTACGAGCAGTACTTC,CASSQEKAGGFYEQYF
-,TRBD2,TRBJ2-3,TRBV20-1,TGCAGTGCTAGTTTGCCAGCGGGAGTAAAGGATACGCAGTATTTT,CSASLPAGVKDTQYF
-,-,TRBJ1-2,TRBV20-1,TGCAGTGCTACAGGGGACTATAACTATGGCTACACCTTC,CSATGDYNYGYTF
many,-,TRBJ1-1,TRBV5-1,TGTGCCAGCAGCCCGGGGACGGAGAACACTGAAGCTTTCTTT,CASSPGTENTEAFF
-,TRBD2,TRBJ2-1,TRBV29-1,TGCAGCGTGACTAGCGGGTCCTCCTACAATGAGCAGTTCTTC,CSVTSGSSYNEQFF
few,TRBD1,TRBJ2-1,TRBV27,TGTGCCAGCAGCCACGACAGGGGGATTAACAATGAGCAGTTCTTC,CASSHDRGINNEQFF
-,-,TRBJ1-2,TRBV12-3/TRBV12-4,TGTGCCAGCAGCCCCGTCAGGGGCTTGGGGAATGGCTACACCTTC,CASSPVRGLGNGYTF
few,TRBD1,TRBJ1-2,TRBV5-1,TGCGCCAGCAGGCCGGGACAGCTTACCTATGGCTACACCTTC,CASRPGQLTYGYTF
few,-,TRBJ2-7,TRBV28,TGTGCCAGCAGGGGGATCTACGAGCAGTACTTC,CASRGIYEQYF
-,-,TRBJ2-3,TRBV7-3,TGTGCCAGCAGCTTAATCTATTCAGATACGCAGTATTTT,CASSLIYSDTQYF
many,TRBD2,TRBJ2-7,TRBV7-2,TGTGCCAGCAGCTTACTAGCGGGAGACTCCTACGAGCAGTACTTC,CASSLLAGDSYEQYF
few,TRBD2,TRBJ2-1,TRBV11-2,TGTGCCAGCAGCCCGTCGGGACTAGCGGGACGATACAATGAGCAGTTCTTC,CASSPSGLAGRYNEQFF
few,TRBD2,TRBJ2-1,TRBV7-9,TGTGCCAGCAGCTTAGAGGCGGGAGGCCATGAGCAGTTCTTC,CASSLEAGGHEQFF
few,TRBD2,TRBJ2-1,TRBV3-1,TGTGCCAGCAGCCACCCGACGGTTCCTCGCGGGAGGATGATCAATGAGCAGTTCTTC,CASSHPTVPRGRMINEQFF
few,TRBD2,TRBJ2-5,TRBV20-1,TGCAGTGCCGTAGCGGGAAAGGAGACCCAGTACTTC,CSAVAGKETQYF
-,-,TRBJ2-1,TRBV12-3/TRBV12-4,TGTGCCAGCAGTTTTATAGGAGTTGAGCAGTTCTTC,CASSFIGVEQFF
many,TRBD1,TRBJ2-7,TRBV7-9,TGTGCCAGCAGCTCAAAGGGGGCAGGGGCCGAGCAGTACTTC,CASSSKGAGAEQYF
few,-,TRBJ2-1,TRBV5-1,TGCGCCAGCAGCTTGGCCGTGAAGGGGTGGCATGAGCAGTTCTTC,CASSLAVKGWHEQFF